The source of this T cell receptor beta chain is a study of Siglec-9 on CD8 T cells in melanoma (dated by TCRdb to about 2019). Broadly, across the study: In this study, researchers looked at how Siglec-9 is expressed on CD8+ T cells and what Siglec-9 does to regulate T cells within the melanoma tumor microenvironment.

Taken from the germline V gene, the CDR1 and CDR2 loops are SGDLS and YYNGEE. For this chain, trimming is 4 bases at the V end and 4 bases at the J end, and the number of junction bases without a gene match is 12. There are 18 amino acids in the CDR3, from cysteine to phenylalanine inclusive. Solely the CDR3 DNA is kept, with 54 bases framed from the first base. As for this clone: There is no known antigen for this receptor. No quality values exist for individual bases; no much larger clone is one base distant.

Receptors were amplified or captured by the immunoSEQ multiplex PCR assay. This is the immuneACCESS table as TCRdb keeps it, with only in-frame sequences that have V and J called. A part of the clones is gone; compared with another copy, unresolved V genes explain less than half, and the rest is unexplained. This sample holds more than 25,000 clones; less than 85% were observed only once. Roughly 6% of the sample goes to the ten largest clones. Broader findings and caveats from the paper: According to the report, an effector memory CD8+ T-cell subset that seemed to build up inside melanoma tumors was both marked and regulated by Siglec-9.

The chain is assembled from TRBV9 and TRBJ2-2, and TRBD2 matches 11 of the central bases. The sequence was collected from a human donor in good health. Sequences were obtained from Siglec-9- CD8+ T cells sorted from blood. The cell subset or site label for this specimen denotes: CD8 T cells lacking Siglec-9. The DNA reads as follows: TGTGCCAGCAGCCCACCCGCGGGACTAGCGGTTGTCACCGGGGAGCTGTTTTTT. This yields the protein CASSPPAGLAVVTGELFF.